This TCR beta chain was identified in a study of blood T cell repertoires in COVID-19. Trimming took 7 bases from V and 1 from J; bases not matched to a gene: 5. Germline-derived CDR1 and CDR2 are MRHNA and SNTAGT. The CDR3 is 17 amino acids. The repertoire was sequenced with immunoSEQ multiplex PCR; TCRdb's copy has only in-frame clones and lacks some. Found here are 100,000 to 150,000 clones, around 82% of them singletons; the top ten hold roughly 5.5%. The rearrangement uses TRBV6-4 and TRBJ2-2, with 14 bases lining up with TRBD2. The material sequenced was peripheral blood. This TCR came from an elderly man with active or convalescent COVID-19. This CDR3 is CASTGTSGGRNTGELFF. In DNA, the CDR3 is TGTGCCAGCACTGGGACTAGCGGGGGCCGGAACACCGGGGAGCTGTTTTTT.